These 27 T cell receptor beta chains share one sample of origin, sequenced in a study of T cell repertoires in cytomegalovirus infection. In TCRdb, the reads were re-called with MiXCR into one record per CDR3 protein. The sample records approximately 320,000 distinct CDR3 sequences, 9% to 9.5% being singletons. Sequencing input: PBMCs. Receptors were obtained from a human donor in good health (CMV status not recorded). Some clones in this sample may be carry-over from other donors' samples.

This clonotype was recorded at least ten times. The rearrangement links TRBV7-2 to TRBJ2-2; D is possibly TRBD1 (6 bases). The V gene's germline CDR1 is SGHTA and CDR2 FQGNSA. This CDR3 is 16 amino acids long. Trimming left V 5 bases short and J 0 bases short, with 13 bases between. CDR3 in DNA: TGTGCCAGCAGCATCCACAGGGCTTCGAACACCGGGGAGCTGTTTTTT. It encodes CASSIHRASNTGELFF.

The sample holds many counts of this clonotype. The chain joins TRBV4-3 to TRBJ2-1, with D uncertain. V lost 0 bases to trimming and J lost 5 bases, with 11 bases between them. Germline V gene data show CDR1 as LGHNA and CDR2 as YSLEER. The CDR3 length is 15 residues. CDR3 sequence: CASSQDGSTDNEQFF. Written as DNA, the CDR3 is TGCGCCAGCAGCCAAGATGGAAGCACGGACAATGAGCAGTTCTTC.

The table lists this clonotype with many counts. This chain uses TRBV12-3 or TRBV12-4 with TRBJ2-5; TRBD2 matches 12 bases. The CDR3 has 17 amino acids. The V and J ends lost 5 bases and 2 bases, in that order; junction bases with no gene match: 9. Here the CDR3 reads CASSLRTSGTRQETQYF. The DNA for the CDR3 is TGTGCCAGCAGTCTACGGACTAGCGGGACCCGTCAAGAGACCCAGTACTTC.

This clonotype showed up just a few times. The gene calls are TRBV5-1 and TRBJ1-5; maybe TRBD1 (6 bases). Germline CDR1 SGHRS, CDR2 YFSETQ. V lost 0 bases, J lost 5 bases, and 9 bases lay in between. This CDR3 comprises 14 residues. The CDR3 DNA is TGCGCCAGCAGCTTGGAGGCAGGGGATCAGCCCCAGCATTTT. Its translation: CASSLEAGDQPQHF.

This clonotype was recorded a few times. V and J are TRBV6-1 and TRBJ1-1; D remains ambiguous. The CDR3 covers 13 residues. V was shortened by 0 bases and J by 3 bases, with 5 bases between the two germline ends. Germline V CDR1 and CDR2: MNHNS, SASEGT. In DNA form, the CDR3 reads TGTGCCAGCAGTGAAGCAAGTTACACTGAAGCTTTCTTT. As protein: CASSEASYTEAFF.

As DNA, the CDR3 is TGTGCCAGCAGGGGGGTTGGGCGGGAACCCCCCTACGAGCAGTACTTC. Its protein product is CASRGVGREPPYEQYF. The chain uses TRBV2 and TRBJ2-7; weak D call: TRBD2 (6 bases). The germline V gene encodes CDR1 SNHLY and CDR2 FYNNEI. V lost 6 bases to trimming and J lost 2 bases, with 20 bases between them. The CDR3 contains 16 residues.

At least ten counts were recorded for this clonotype. The V call is TRBV7-2, the J call TRBJ2-3; 7 positions match TRBD2. The V segment lost 0 bases and the J segment 4 bases; nucleotides outside the gene matches: 1. The CDR3 runs to 14 residues. Germline CDR1 and CDR2: SGHTA and FQGNSA. The CDR3 DNA is TGTGCCAGCAGCTTAGCGGGAGGGTCAGATACGCAGTATTTT. Its protein is CASSLAGGSDTQYF.

The table lists this clonotype with many counts. The gene calls are TRBV6-5 and TRBJ1-5; unclear D gene. The CDR3 totals 16 residues. From germline, CDR1 is MNHEY and CDR2 SVGAGI. Between the trimmed V and J ends, which lost 7 bases and 3 bases, there was a span of 19 bases. CDR3 bases: TGTGCCAGCAATAGTCGGGCAGCCTTTACCAATCAGCCCCAGCATTTT. Its translation is CASNSRAAFTNQPQHF.

This clonotype was counted at least ten times. This sequence joins TRBV12-3 or TRBV12-4 and TRBJ2-7; TRBD1 aligns across 9 bases. The CDR3 has 14 residues. The ends lost 6 bases at V and 2 bases at J; junction bases unmatched: 5. The CDR3 region is CASREGQGAYEQYF. CDR3 nucleotides: TGTGCCAGCAGAGAGGGACAGGGAGCCTACGAGCAGTACTTC.

The genes are TRBV7-3 and TRBJ1-6; D not resolved. V shed 6 bases and J shed 7 bases, with 16 bases lying between them. Germline CDR1 and CDR2: SGHTA and FQGTGA. CDR3 size: 15 residues. The CDR3 loop is CASSLNFGSNSPLHF. The DNA for the CDR3 is TGTGCCAGCAGTCTTAATTTCGGCTCAAATTCACCCCTCCACTTT.

The gene calls are TRBV10-3 and TRBJ2-2; TRBD1 agrees at 9 bases. Germline V CDR1 and CDR2: ENHRY, SYGVKD. This CDR3 contains 15 residues. V dropped 3 bases and J dropped 5; count of bases not matched to a gene: 4. CDR3 sequence (DNA): TGTGCCATCAGTGACCGGGACAGGGCGACCGGGGAGCTGTTTTTT. As protein: CAISDRDRATGELFF.

The chain employs TRBV7-9 and TRBJ2-7; perhaps TRBD2 as D (6 bases). The CDR3 consists of 14 residues. Trimming shortened V by 0 bases and J by 4 bases, and 10 bases separated the two germline ends. Germline CDR1 reads SEHNR; CDR2 reads FQNEAQ (reference sequence). CDR3 sequence reads: CASSLAGGIYEQYF. In nucleotides, the CDR3 is TGTGCCAGCAGCTTAGCTGGGGGGATTTACGAGCAGTACTTC.

The sample holds many counts of this clonotype. The chain combines TRBV5-1 with TRBJ1-2; possibly TRBD1 for D (6 bases). V was cut by 4 bases and J by 0 bases, with 13 bases left in between. The CDR3 spans 15 residues. Germline V gene lookup returns CDR1 SGHRS and CDR2 YFSETQ. The CDR3 protein is CASSREGTSNYGYTF. DNA for the CDR3: TGCGCCAGCAGCCGAGAAGGGACATCTAACTATGGCTACACCTTC.

At least ten counts were recorded for this clonotype. A read error may be the cause here, since a much bigger clone is one base away. The rearrangement links TRBV7-9 to TRBJ1-1; D gene unclear. Germline lookup yields CDR1 SEHNR and CDR2 FQNEAQ (reference sequence). V was clipped by 1 base and J by 1 base, with 4 bases between them. The CDR3 is 13 residues long. The CDR3 sequence is CASSLEENTEAFF. The CDR3 DNA reads TGTGCCAGCAGCTTAGAAGAGAACACTGAAGCTTTCTTT.

This clonotype was seen at least ten times. The chain carries TRBV7-9 and TRBJ1-2; D gene unclear. With 5 bases removed from V and 0 bases from J, the gap between germline ends came to 16 bases. Germline CDR1 is SEHNR and CDR2 is FQNEAQ (reference sequence). The CDR3 covers 16 residues. CDR3 sequence: CASSPAYEVTNYGYTF. In DNA form, the CDR3 reads TGTGCCAGCAGCCCAGCCTATGAAGTCACTAACTATGGCTACACCTTC.

This clonotype showed up just a few times. The chain recombines TRBV12-5 with TRBJ2-1; no clear D gene. This CDR3 is built from 12 residues. The germline V gene encodes CDR1 LGHNT and CDR2 FRNRAP. V was clipped by 6 bases and J by 7 bases, with 10 bases between them. CDR3 protein: CASGPGVNEQFF. DNA of the CDR3: TGTGCTAGTGGCCCTGGCGTAAATGAGCAGTTCTTC.

This clonotype was counted at least ten times. The chain couples TRBV12-3 or TRBV12-4 to TRBJ2-5, with 7 bases fitting TRBD2. The ends lost 6 bases at V and 6 bases at J; junction bases unmatched: 10. The CDR3 covers 14 residues. Written as DNA, the CDR3 is TGTGCCAGCAGGGCCAGCGGGGTAGGAAAGACCCAGTACTTC. It encodes CASRASGVGKTQYF.

The V call is TRBV7-2, the J call TRBJ2-3; weak D call: TRBD2 (6 bases). The CDR3 totals 15 residues. Per germline, CDR1 SGHTA and CDR2 FQGNSA. V dropped 2 bases and J dropped 6 bases, with 15 bases sitting between them. The CDR3 sequence: CASSLPSSVADTQYF. CDR3 nucleotides: TGTGCCAGCAGCTTACCATCTAGCGTTGCTGATACGCAGTATTTT.

In DNA, the CDR3 is TGCGCCAGCAGCCAAGGGGCGTATAGCAATCAGCCCCAGCATTTT. Translation gives CASSQGAYSNQPQHF. This chain uses TRBV4-3 with TRBJ1-5, with unresolved D. The CDR3 is made up of 15 amino acids. CDR1 is LGHNA and CDR2 is YSLEER in the germline V gene. Trimming removed 1 base from V and 0 bases from J, with 7 bases in between.

The CDR3 sequence is CASSPPDRGVAFF. The CDR3 nucleotides are TGTGCCAGCTCACCACCGGATAGAGGGGTGGCTTTCTTT. The chain is built from TRBV18 and TRBJ1-1; weak D call: TRBD1 (5 bases). CDR3 length equals 13 residues. Trimming shortened V by 0 bases and J by 11 bases, and 13 bases separated the two germline ends. Germline V gene data show CDR1 as KGHSH and CDR2 as LQKENI.

This clonotype was detected ten times or more. The chain joins TRBV7-2 to TRBJ2-3; D possibly uses TRBD1 or TRBD2 (5 bases each). From germline, CDR1 is SGHTA and CDR2 FQGNSA. The V gene lost 3 bases and the J gene lost 4 bases, with 20 bases spanning the gap. CDR3 size: 17 residues. CDR3 region: CASSLLVGVSAADTQYF. In DNA form, the CDR3 reads TGTGCCAGCAGCTTGCTGGTGGGGGTCTCCGCCGCAGATACGCAGTATTTT.

In this sample, this clonotype turned up many times. The chain carries TRBV7-2 and TRBJ2-7; TRBD2 agrees at 7 bases. The V segment lost 5 bases and the J segment 4 bases; nucleotides outside the gene matches: 5. CDR3 length: 13 residues. Germline CDR1 is SGHTA and CDR2 is FQGNSA. The CDR3 sequence: CASSHTSEYEQYF. DNA of the CDR3: TGTGCCAGCAGCCATACTAGCGAATACGAGCAGTACTTC. The whole variable domain, filled in from reference TRBV7-2 and TRBJ2-7, reads GAGVSQSPSNKVTEKGKDVELRCDPISGHTALYWYRQSLGQGLEFLIYFQGNSAPDKSGLPSDRFSAERTGGSVSTLTIQRTQQEDSAVYLCASSHTSEYEQYFGPGTRLTVT.

The chain combines TRBV27 with TRBJ2-6; D not resolved. Germline CDR1 reads MNHEY; CDR2 reads SMNVEV (reference sequence). The CDR3 is made up of 14 amino acids. V gave up 3 bases and J gave up 0 bases, with 3 bases separating them. This CDR3 reads CASSFVSGANVLTF. The CDR3 region has the DNA TGTGCCAGCAGTTTTGTCTCTGGGGCCAACGTCCTGACTTTC.

This clonotype came up many times. The chain is built from TRBV2 and TRBJ1-6, with a weak D call TRBD1 (6 bases). Looked up from germline, CDR1 is SNHLY and CDR2 is FYNNEI. This CDR3 region has 14 residues. The V gene lost 7 bases and the J gene lost 7 bases, with 14 bases spanning the gap. CDR3 DNA: TGTGCCAGCACCTATCATCAGGGGAATTCACCCCTCCACTTT. It specifies CASTYHQGNSPLHF.

This clonotype was counted at least ten times. The rearrangement uses TRBV7-2 and TRBJ2-1, with 10 bases aligning to TRBD2. Germline V lookup: CDR1 SGHTA, CDR2 FQGNSA. The CDR3 has 18 amino acids. V shed 3 bases, J shed 10 bases, and the junction held 18 bases outside the gene matches. The CDR3 coding sequence is TGTGCCAGCAGCTTGTTCACCCCCCTAGCGGGAGATACTGGAGAGCAGTTCTTC. Its translation is CASSLFTPLAGDTGEQFF. The complete variable domain, with remaining parts taken from reference TRBV7-2 and TRBJ2-1, reads GAGVSQSPSNKVTEKGKDVELRCDPISGHTALYWYRQSLGQGLEFLIYFQGNSAPDKSGLPSDRFSAERTGGSVSTLTIQRTQQEDSAVYLCASSLFTPLAGDTGEQFFGPGTRLTVL.

The V and J genes are TRBV6-6 and TRBJ1-6; TRBD1 might be the D (6 bases). CDR1 and CDR2 (germline): MNHNY, SVGAGI (reference sequence). Trimming left V 4 bases short and J 7 bases short, with 14 bases between. The CDR3 is made up of 15 amino acids. This chain's CDR3 is CASSFVQGRNSPLHF. The CDR3 DNA reads as TGTGCCAGCAGTTTTGTCCAGGGGAGGAATTCACCCCTCCACTTT.

The CDR3 here is CASSKVSGPSYEQYF. CDR3 nucleotide sequence: TGTGCCAGTAGTAAGGTTAGCGGGCCATCCTACGAGCAGTACTTC. V and J are TRBV19 and TRBJ2-7, with 7 nucleotides matching TRBD2. The germline CDR1 and CDR2 sequences are LNHDA and SQIVND (reference sequence). V lost 4 bases, J lost 1 base, and 7 bases stayed unmatched. The CDR3 runs to 15 residues. The full variable domain, in which reference TRBV19 and TRBJ2-7 provide the parts outside the CDR3, is DGGITQSPKYLFRKEGQNVTLSCEQNLNHDAMYWYRQDPGQGLRLIYYSQIVNDFQKGDIAEGYSVSREKKESFPLTVTSAQKNPTAFYLCASSKVSGPSYEQYFGPGTRLTVT.